Described below is a single TCR beta chain sequence and its context. Its antigen is undetermined. These data belong to a study of T cell responses to AZD1222 COVID-19 vaccine. Overall study results and limits: Close to half of spike-specific TCRs reportedly recognize unmutated variant regions. At baseline, seropositivity was found in only six AZD1222 recipients.

V was cut by 4 bases and J by 0 bases, with 13 bases left in between. CDR1 is MGHRA and CDR2 is YSYEKL in the germline V gene. The CDR3 length is 16 residues. Assay: immunoSEQ multiplex PCR; the TCRdb copy retains only in-frame clones and omits some. The sample consists of about 150,000 clones, over 75% of them appearing once. The specimen was peripheral blood, collected on day 0 of AZD1222 vaccination. This clonotype was sampled from an adult in good health. The V and J genes are TRBV4-1 and TRBJ1-3; D call uncertain. The CDR3, as DNA: TGCGCCAGCAGCCGGGGTCACTTTAGCTCTGGAAACACCATATATTTT. This codes for CASSRGHFSSGNTIYF.